The present T cell receptor (beta chain) was sequenced within a study of CD8 T cells in Susac syndrome. V shed 2 bases and J shed 0 bases, with 8 bases lying between them. Germline V lookup: CDR1 GTSNPN, CDR2 SVGIG (reference sequence). CDR3 size: 13 residues. An amount of RNA that ranged from about 0.45 to 1 ug was reverse transcribed with random hexamers. Amplification of the TCR beta CDR3 was carried out by immunoSEQ multiplex PCR, which spanned a total of 54 Vbeta and 13 Jbeta segments. TCRdb used MiXCR to reprocess the immunoSEQ multiplex PCR reads, holding one entry per CDR3 protein. Seen here are approximately 120,000 distinct CDR3 sequences, approximately 93% observed once, and the top ten hold around 0.3%.

V gene TRBV30 combines with J gene TRBJ2-7; D not resolved. Sequenced: CD8+ T cells from PBMCs. The receptor was derived from a human donor with multiple sclerosis. The CDR3: CAWSPRSSYEQYV. The DNA for the CDR3 is TGTGCCTGGAGTCCCAGGAGCTCCTACGAGCAGTACGTC.